This TCR beta chain was recovered during a study of response to subunit inactivated influenza vaccine. Study-level findings and limits: New T cells are recruited in small numbers by each seasonal influenza vaccination, according to the authors' suggestion.

This clonotype was found many times. The antigen is undetermined. The CDR3 has 11 residues. Trimming removed 4 bases at V and 7 bases at J, with 7 bases between. CDR1 and CDR2 (germline): MDHEN, SYDVKM. TCRdb redid the calling of the RT-PCR reads with MiXCR, one entry per CDR3 protein. Of approximately 520,000 distinct CDR3 sequences in the sample, approximately 17% were seen once. The receptor's source is a man aged 45-69 years who received an inactivated influenza vaccine. The chain couples TRBV28 to TRBJ1-1, with D unclear. Sequencing used CD4+ T cells sorted from PBMCs, obtained around 25 months after vaccination. CDR3 sequence reads: CASSSTFEAFF. DNA for the CDR3: TGTGCCAGCAGTTCGACGTTTGAAGCTTTCTTT.